The sequence of this T cell receptor (beta chain) was determined in a study of CD8 T cells in ankylosing spondylitis. Whole-study results and caveats: A number of the motif variants had already been described in reactive arthritis synovial fluid and blood. Within ankylosing spondylitis blood, a TCR beta motif made up of eight or nine highly homologous variants appeared to be characteristic. In peripheral blood, disease-linked CD8+ clones occurred at relatively low frequencies.

The CDR3 consists of 15 residues. Per germline, CDR1 SEHNR and CDR2 FQNEAQ (reference sequence). Using its own MiXCR run on the 5' RACE reads, TCRdb lists one record per CDR3 protein. The sample holds about 160,000 distinct CDR3 sequences, 15% to 20% seen once. This clonotype was counted ten times or more. What it recognizes is unknown. A junction end diverges from the germline sequence, so it may reflect a read error. The clonotype comes from a male donor with ankylosing spondylitis or in good health (not recorded which). The chain joins TRBV7-9 to TRBJ2-1; no reliable D call. Sequences were obtained from blood, either unsorted or a sorted T cell fraction (not recorded which). The CDR3 DNA follows: TGTGCCAGCAGTTTAGGGTCGGGTTCCTACAATGAGCAGTTCTTC. Translating it yields CASSLGSGSYNEQFF.